This TCR beta chain was captured by sequencing in a study of spatial heterogeneity in lung cancer. Per germline, CDR1 KGHSH and CDR2 LQKENI. The CDR3 contains 18 residues. V lost 1 base and J lost 0, with 13 bases in between. Individually, TCR cDNA molecules were each labelled with a unique molecular identifier. Each CDR3 protein gets one entry after TCRdb re-called the 5' RACE reads with MiXCR. The sample has about 1,200 distinct CDR3 sequences; about 24% are singletons. Time point denoted: sample taken at primary tumor resection. TCRs were sequenced from unsorted whole RNA of tumor, nontumor lung or PBMC. Overall study results and limits: Expanded alpha and beta TCR counts within tumors tracked tumor mutation counts.

Regarding this clonotype: As yet, its antigen is unknown.

The sequencing here drew on lung tumor tissue, taken at surgery. The gene calls are TRBV18 and TRBJ2-6; no clear D. The receptor comes from a male donor with early-stage non-small cell lung cancer. The CDR3 region is CASSPLTGPISGANVLTF. In DNA, the CDR3 is TGTGCCAGCTCACCACTTACCGGGCCAATCTCTGGGGCCAACGTCCTGACTTTC.